Listed here is a single TCR beta chain. The PCR had 60 Vbeta and 13 Jbeta primers. TCRdb's copy holds only in-frame clones and misses some; the assay was immunoSEQ multiplex PCR. Here the sample spans 69,000 or so clones, about 78% being singletons. The sample originates from a study of cytomegalovirus exposure and HLA in healthy donors. The J segment lost 2 bases and the V segment lost 5 bases, leaving 4 bases of the junction unmatched. Germline lookup yields CDR1 SSHAT and CDR2 FNYEAQ (reference sequence). This CDR3 region has 15 residues. The chain recombines TRBV7-7 with TRBJ2-2, with 8 positions matching TRBD1. This TCR derives from a young man in good health and CMV-seronegative. The sample taken for sequencing was PBMCs. In nucleotides, the CDR3 is TGTGCCAGCAGCCCTGGGACAGGAAACACCGGGGAGCTGTTTTTT. Its translation: CASSPGTGNTGELFF.